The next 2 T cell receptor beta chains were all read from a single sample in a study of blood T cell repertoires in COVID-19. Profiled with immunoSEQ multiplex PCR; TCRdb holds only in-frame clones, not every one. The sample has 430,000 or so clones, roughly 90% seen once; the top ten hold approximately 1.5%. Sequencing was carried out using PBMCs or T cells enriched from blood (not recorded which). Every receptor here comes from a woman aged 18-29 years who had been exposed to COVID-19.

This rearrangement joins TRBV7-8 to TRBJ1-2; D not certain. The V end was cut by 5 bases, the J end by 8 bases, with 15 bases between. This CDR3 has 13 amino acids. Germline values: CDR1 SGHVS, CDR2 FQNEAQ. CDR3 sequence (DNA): TGTGCCAGCAGCCCGCGCGCTACAGAGGGCTACACCTTC. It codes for CASSPRATEGYTF.

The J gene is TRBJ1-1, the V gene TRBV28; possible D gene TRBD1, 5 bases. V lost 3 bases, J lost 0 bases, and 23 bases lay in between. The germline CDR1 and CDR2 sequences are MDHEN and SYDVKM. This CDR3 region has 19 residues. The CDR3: CASSFLPGAGRTMNTEAFF. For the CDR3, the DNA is TGTGCCAGCAGTTTTCTCCCCGGGGCCGGGAGGACGATGAACACTGAAGCTTTCTTT.